This entry is about one TCR beta chain. This clonotype was seen a handful of times. What this receptor recognizes is not known. The input lacks base qualities; no much larger clone sits a single base away. This specimen belongs to a study of blood T cells in healthy people across ages (dated by TCRdb to 2013 to 2016). Study-level background: In model experiments, template switching captured roughly one uniquely barcoded TCR beta cDNA molecule for every two T cells. To track age-related changes in TCR beta repertoire diversity, the study relied on deep sequencing normalized with unique cDNA molecular identifiers. The donors were divided into four age groups: young (average around 15 years), middle-aged (roughly 40), aged (approximately 64) and long-lived (roughly 82). To avoid experimental bias, donors of different ages were distributed randomly across sequencing lanes. Two additional independent replicas of 1 million unique cDNA reads from the same blood draw were analyzed for two donors (one aged 18 to 30 and one aged 80 or older).

Trimming removed 2 bases from V and 6 bases from J; the gene matches leave 6 bases unexplained. Looking up the germline V gene yields CDR1 MNHEY and CDR2 SVGAGI. Inclusive of the bounding cysteine and phenylalanine, the CDR3 is 15 residues long. Left in the record is the CDR3 DNA by itself, 45 bases read in frame from the first base. The method was 5' RACE. Sequencer: Illumina HiSeq 2500. A second PCR of roughly 6 to 11 cycles was performed with a sample-barcoded 5' primer and a J-beta primer mix. Each TCR beta cDNA molecule received a unique molecular identifier from a template-switch 5' adaptor carrying 12 random nucleotides. At least 2.5 million CDR3-containing paired-end reads were obtained from each sample. The Mint cDNA synthesis kit, primed by a TRBC-specific oligonucleotide, was used to synthesize first-strand cDNA from all RNA. Following uracil-DNA glycosylase treatment, a first 18-cycle PCR with universal primers M1SS and BC2_uni_R was performed on all cDNA. The source study handled its data this way. Each sample was normalized by randomly selecting 1 million high-quality reads, each carrying a distinct molecular identifier. Reads sharing molecular identifiers were discarded rather than binned into consensus sequences. MiTCR, with a Q25 quality threshold and the strictest error-elimination algorithm, was used for CDR3 identification, clonotype clustering and error correction. A nonparametric unseen species model with Euler transformation was used to estimate lower-bound total TCR beta diversity. TCRdb reprocessing: public reads trimmed at Q25 with fastp, clones called with MiXCR, in-frame beta chains kept. Rows with one shared CDR3 protein collapse into an entry with the most common genes and DNA. For this entry, the V and J calls and clone size follow TCRdb and not the study's own pipeline. The sample table contains fewer than 700,000 distinct CDR3 sequences; only one count was recorded for around two fifths of them. Jointly, the top ten make up 25% to 35% of the sample.

Findings and caveats that apply to the study as a whole: Compared with the aged group, the long-lived group had more naive CD4+ T cells, fewer expanded clones and increased TCR diversity, suggesting age selection. A strong correlation was found between observed TCR beta diversity and the percentage of naive T cells measured by flow cytometry. The CMV infection status of donors was not known, potentially confounding age-related changes in expanded clonotypes. Estimates of total diversity based on one million sequenced T cells were regarded as lower bounds and as underestimates. Observed TCR beta diversity per million T cells fell roughly linearly with age, and a significant reduction was already apparent by age around 40. Conclusive comparison of naive and antigen-experienced compartments was prevented by the profiling of bulk unsorted PBMCs.

The roughly 37 donors, aged about 6 to 90 years, were systemically healthy Caucasian individuals from Russia. Roughly 10 milliliters of peripheral blood were drawn from each donor into EDTA-treated Vacutainer tubes. Ficoll-Paque density-gradient centrifugation was used to isolate PBMCs, with at least 6 million obtained per sample. Trizol reagent was used to extract total RNA from the PBMCs, yielding at least 5.5 micrograms per sample. For every donor, an aliquot of PBMCs went through flow cytometry to measure the percentages of naive CD45RAhigh/CD27high T cells. The V gene is TRBV6-5 and the J gene is TRBJ2-3; the central 9 bases match TRBD1. This receptor was identified in an elderly man in good health. What was sequenced was blood. The DNA sequence is as follows: TGTGCCAGCAGTTACGGGACAGGGACCAGGGATACGCAGTATTTT. The translation is CASSYGTGTRDTQYF.